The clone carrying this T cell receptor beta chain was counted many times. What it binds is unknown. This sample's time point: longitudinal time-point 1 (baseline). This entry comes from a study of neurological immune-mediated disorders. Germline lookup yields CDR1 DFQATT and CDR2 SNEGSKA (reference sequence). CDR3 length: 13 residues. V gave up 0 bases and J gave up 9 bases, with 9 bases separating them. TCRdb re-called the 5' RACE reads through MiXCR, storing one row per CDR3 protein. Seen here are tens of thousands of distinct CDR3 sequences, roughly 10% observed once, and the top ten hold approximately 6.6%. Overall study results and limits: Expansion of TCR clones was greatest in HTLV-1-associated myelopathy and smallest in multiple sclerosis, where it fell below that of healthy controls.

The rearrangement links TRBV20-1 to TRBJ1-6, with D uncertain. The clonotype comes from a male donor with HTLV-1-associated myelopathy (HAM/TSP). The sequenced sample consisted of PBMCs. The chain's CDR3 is CSARDISVSPLHF. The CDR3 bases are TGCAGTGCTAGAGATATTTCCGTTTCACCCCTCCACTTT.